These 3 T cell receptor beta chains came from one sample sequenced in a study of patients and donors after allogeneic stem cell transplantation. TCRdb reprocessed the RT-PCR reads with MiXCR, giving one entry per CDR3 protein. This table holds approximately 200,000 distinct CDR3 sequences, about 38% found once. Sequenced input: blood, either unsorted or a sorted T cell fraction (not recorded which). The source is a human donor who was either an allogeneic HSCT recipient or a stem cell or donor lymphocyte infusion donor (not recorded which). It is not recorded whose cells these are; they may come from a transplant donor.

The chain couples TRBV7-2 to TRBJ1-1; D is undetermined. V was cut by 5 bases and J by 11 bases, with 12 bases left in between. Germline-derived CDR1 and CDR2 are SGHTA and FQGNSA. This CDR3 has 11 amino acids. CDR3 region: CASSLGWRAFF. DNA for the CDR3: TGTGCCAGCAGCCTAGGGTGGAGGGCTTTCTTT. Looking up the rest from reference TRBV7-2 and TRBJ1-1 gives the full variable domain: GAGVSQSPSNKVTEKGKDVELRCDPISGHTALYWYRQSLGQGLEFLIYFQGNSAPDKSGLPSDRFSAERTGGSVSTLTIQRTQQEDSAVYLCASSLGWRAFFGQGTRLTVV.

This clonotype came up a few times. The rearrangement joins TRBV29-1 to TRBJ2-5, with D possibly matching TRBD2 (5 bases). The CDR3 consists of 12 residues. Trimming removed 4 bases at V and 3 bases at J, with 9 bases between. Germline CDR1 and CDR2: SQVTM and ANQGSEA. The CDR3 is CSVARREETQYF. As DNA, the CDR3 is TGCAGCGTTGCAAGGCGGGAAGAGACCCAGTACTTC.

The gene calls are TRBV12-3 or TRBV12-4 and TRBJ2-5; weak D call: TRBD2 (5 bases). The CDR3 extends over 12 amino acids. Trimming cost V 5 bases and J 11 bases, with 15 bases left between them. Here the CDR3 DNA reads TGTGCCAGCAGTGCGGGTCGTGCAGCTCAGTACTTC. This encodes CASSAGRAAQYF.